Below, one T cell receptor beta chain is given with its context. Each CDR3 protein gets one entry after TCRdb re-called the 5' RACE reads with MiXCR. The sample holds about 320,000 distinct CDR3 sequences; roughly 6.8% are singletons and the top ten take 18%. The data are from a study of T cells after yellow fever vaccination. This CDR3 region has 15 residues. Germline loops: CDR1 MNHEY, CDR2 SMNVEV (reference sequence). V lost 5 bases and J lost 3; bases outside the gene matches: 7. The sequences come from PBMCs, collected about 41 days after the first yellow fever vaccination. This clonotype was sampled from a man aged 18 to 29 who received the YFV17D yellow fever vaccine. The V call is TRBV27, the J call TRBJ1-2, with 9 bases that match TRBD1. CDR3 DNA: TGTGCCAGCAGTCCAGAACAGGGGGCTCACTATGGCTACACCTTC. Translated: CASSPEQGAHYGYTF.